The rows below give T cell receptor beta chains drawn from one sample of a study of blood T cell repertoires in COVID-19. Repertoires were generated with immunoSEQ multiplex PCR, while TCRdb's copy carries only in-frame clones and drops some. The sample lists a few hundred thousand clones; roughly 79% were seen once. Sequencing was carried out using PBMCs or T cells enriched from blood (not recorded which). These receptors all stem from a middle-aged man who had recovered from COVID-19. The CDR3 runs from the conserved cysteine through the conserved F or W. A D gene is named only where the DNA matches it firmly. Expanded clones get a size class; other rows say once, few or many, or leave the size out.

>NA|NA|TRBJ1-1|TRBV30
TGTGCCTGGAGTGGCGGAGGAACTGAAGCTTTCTTT
CAWSGGGTEAFF
>NA|NA|TRBJ2-5|TRBV18
TGTGCCAGCTCACCTCCTACAGGGCAAGAGACCCAGTACTTC
CASSPPTGQETQYF
>NA|NA|TRBJ1-4|TRBV28
TGTGCCAGCAGTCCGGGGGGGGGTTATAATGAAAAACTGTTTTTT
CASSPGGGYNEKLFF
>NA|NA|TRBJ2-7|TRBV29-1
TGCAGCGGGGAGACAGGTCAACGAGAGTACTTC
CSGETGQREYF
>NA|NA|TRBJ1-5|TRBV5-1
TGCGCCAGCAGCTTCGGAGGGGACGGACAGCCCCAGCATTTT
CASSFGGDGQPQHF
>NA|TRBD1|TRBJ1-1|TRBV27
TGTGCCAGCGTAAGAACAGGGGGCAGGGTAGACACTGAAGCTTTCTTT
CASVRTGGRVDTEAFF
>NA|NA|TRBJ1-5|TRBV19
TGTGCCAGTAGTATAGGAGGCTCCAAGTTACGAAATAATAATCAGCCCCAGCATTTT
CASSIGGSKLRNNNQPQHF
>NA|NA|TRBJ1-5|TRBV30
TGTGCCTGGAGTGTAACAGGTAATCAGCCCCAGCATTTT
CAWSVTGNQPQHF
>NA|NA|TRBJ1-1|TRBV7-8
TGTGCCAGCAGCTTAGGGAGCCGTGGCGATGAAGCTTTCTTT
CASSLGSRGDEAFF
>NA|TRBD2|TRBJ2-3|TRBV7-8
TGTGCCAGCAGCTCGATAAGGATACTAGCGGGGGTCACAGATACGCAGTATTTT
CASSSIRILAGVTDTQYF
>NA|TRBD2|TRBJ2-7|TRBV5-1
TGCGCCAGCAGCCTAGGACTAGGGCCCCGTGAGCAGTACTTC
CASSLGLGPREQYF
>few|NA|TRBJ1-2|TRBV6-2/TRBV6-3
TGTGCCAGCAGTTATAGGAGGGGCCCCACCTATGGCTACACCTTC
CASSYRRGPTYGYTF
>once|NA|TRBJ2-1|TRBV20-1
TGCAGTGCTAGTCGTCCTAGCAAAGGTGAGCAGTTCTTC
CSASRPSKGEQFF
>NA|TRBD1|TRBJ1-1|TRBV6-2/TRBV6-3
TGTGCCAGCAGTTATGGTTGGCCAGGGGGCACGAACACTGAAGCTTTCTTT
CASSYGWPGGTNTEAFF
>NA|TRBD1|TRBJ1-2|TRBV5-6
TGTGCCAGCAGTTTGGGGACAGGGAGTTATGGCTACACCTTC
CASSLGTGSYGYTF
>few|NA|TRBJ1-1|TRBV3-1/TRBV3-2
TGTGCCAGCAGCCAAATCGACAGGAACACTGAAGCTTTCTTT
CASSQIDRNTEAFF
>NA|TRBD2|TRBJ2-1|TRBV7-3
TGTGCCAGCAGCTTAAGTAGGACTAGCGTGGTAAATGAGCAGTTCTTC
CASSLSRTSVVNEQFF
>NA|NA|TRBJ2-5|TRBV9
TGTGCCAGCAGCGCCCGCCAGGGGTCGGTAGAGACCCAGTACTTC
CASSARQGSVETQYF
>NA|NA|TRBJ1-4|TRBV4-3
TGCGCCAGCAGCCCCCGTCCCTTAGGGAGTGAAAAACTGTTTTTT
CASSPRPLGSEKLFF
>NA|NA|TRBJ1-2|TRBV30
TGTGCCTGGATCTCTATTTGGGGCTACACCTTC
CAWISIWGYTF
>NA|TRBD2|TRBJ2-1|TRBV4-3
TGCGCCAGCAGCCAAGAACTAGCGGGGGGGCATGAGCAGTTCTTC
CASSQELAGGHEQFF
>NA|TRBD1|TRBJ1-4|TRBV9
TGTGCCAGCAGCGCGCAGGGGGCGGCTAATGAAAAACTGTTTTTT
CASSAQGAANEKLFF
>NA|TRBD2|TRBJ2-2|TRBV28
TGTGCCAGCAGTTCGACTAGCCCCGGGGAGCTGTTTTTT
CASSSTSPGELFF
>NA|TRBD1|TRBJ1-2|TRBV29-1
TGCAGCGTTGAAGATTTTGGGACAGGGACCTATGGCTACACCTTC
CSVEDFGTGTYGYTF
>NA|NA|TRBJ1-3|TRBV6-1
TGTGCCAGCAGTGGCGGCAGGGGATTTGGGCCTGGAAACACCATATATTTT
CASSGGRGFGPGNTIYF
>NA|TRBD1|TRBJ1-1|TRBV4-2
TGTGCCAGCAGCCAGGACGTCCCGGGACAGGTTTTGAACACTGAAGCTTTCTTT
CASSQDVPGQVLNTEAFF
>NA|TRBD1|TRBJ1-2|TRBV2
TGTGCCAGCAGTGTACCGGGACAGGTCTATGGCTACACCTTC
CASSVPGQVYGYTF
>NA|TRBD1|TRBJ1-1|TRBV28
TGTGCCAGCAGGGTAACCGCGACAGGGGTGAACACTGAAGCTTTCTTT
CASRVTATGVNTEAFF
>once|TRBD2|TRBJ2-3|TRBV28
TGTGCCAGCAGTTTGAATCGGGAGGGTCGCACAGATACGCAGTATTTT
CASSLNREGRTDTQYF
>few|NA|TRBJ2-7|TRBV6-5
TGTGCCAGCACCCCGGACACAAACGAGCAGTACTTC
CASTPDTNEQYF
>NA|NA|TRBJ2-6|TRBV18
TGTGCCAGCTCACCCGACCTAGACTCTGGGGCCAACGTCCTGACTTTC
CASSPDLDSGANVLTF
>NA|TRBD1|TRBJ1-1|TRBV7-2
TGTGCCAGCGGTCAACAGGGGGCGGGAGCTTTCTTT
CASGQQGAGAFF
>NA|TRBD1|TRBJ1-2|TRBV19
TGTGCCAGTAGTAAACCGGGACAGGGGGATTATGGCTACACCTTC
CASSKPGQGDYGYTF
>few|NA|TRBJ1-5|TRBV30
TGTGCTTGGAAGGGGGATAGCAATCAGCCCCAGCATTTT
CAWKGDSNQPQHF
>NA|NA|TRBJ2-1|TRBV7-6
TGTGCCAGCAGCTTACAACCAGGGCCCTCCTACAATGAGCAGTTCTTC
CASSLQPGPSYNEQFF
>NA|TRBD2|TRBJ2-2|TRBV6-5
TGTGCCAGCAGGAATAGCGGGACGAACACCGGGGAGCTGTTTTTT
CASRNSGTNTGELFF
>NA|TRBD2|TRBJ2-5|TRBV18
TGTGCCAGCTCACCTCCCGGGGGGGCTAAAGAGACCCAGTACTTC
CASSPPGGAKETQYF
>NA|TRBD1|TRBJ2-7|TRBV5-1
TGCGCCAGCAGCCGGGACAGGGACGTGCAGTACTTC
CASSRDRDVQYF
>NA|TRBD1|TRBJ2-7|TRBV5-5
TGTGCCAGCAGCCTCGGCCCCAGGGGGCTAGGGCAGTACTTC
CASSLGPRGLGQYF
>few|TRBD1|TRBJ1-3|TRBV6-2/TRBV6-3
TGTGCCAGCAGTTACTCTACAGGGGGCGATACCAACACCATATATTTT
CASSYSTGGDTNTIYF
>NA|NA|TRBJ1-3|TRBV7-3
TGTGCCAGCAGCCCGGGTCCGGGGTCGGGGGGAAACACCATATATTTT
CASSPGPGSGGNTIYF
>NA|NA|TRBJ1-5|TRBV5-8
TGTGCCAGCAGCTCCGACAGGCTGCAGCCCCAGCATTTT
CASSSDRLQPQHF
>NA|NA|TRBJ2-1|TRBV5-1
TGCGCCAGCAGTTCCGGCCGCCTAGCGACGGGAATTATCTACAATGAGCAGTTCTTC
CASSSGRLATGIIYNEQFF
>NA|TRBD2|TRBJ2-2|TRBV4-2
TGTGCCAGCAGCCAAGGGGCTCTAGCGGGCCACCTACCCGGGGAGCTGTTTTTT
CASSQGALAGHLPGELFF
>few|NA|TRBJ1-1|TRBV2
TGTGCCAGCAGTAAGACAGTAGGGACTGAAGCTTTCTTT
CASSKTVGTEAFF
>NA|TRBD1|TRBJ2-7|TRBV24-1
TGTGCCACCAGTGATGGACAGGGTGTCCACGAGCAGTACTTC
CATSDGQGVHEQYF
>NA|NA|TRBJ2-2|TRBV7-2
TGTGCCAGCAGTAGATTCGGGGTGGGAACCGGGGAGCTGTTTTTT
CASSRFGVGTGELFF
>NA|NA|TRBJ2-5|TRBV6-2/TRBV6-3
TGTGCCAGCAGTTACGTAGGAAACACAGGGCAAGAGACCCAGTACTTC
CASSYVGNTGQETQYF
>NA|NA|TRBJ1-2|TRBV27
TGTGCCAGCAGTTCCTGGGGCGGGGATGGCTACACCTTC
CASSSWGGDGYTF
>NA|NA|TRBJ1-6|TRBV28
TGTGCCAGCACCAACCCGGGGGGAGGGCAGGGCTATAATTCACCCCTCCACTTT
CASTNPGGGQGYNSPLHF
>once|NA|TRBJ1-5|TRBV7-2
TGTGCCAGCAGCCCCTCCGGAGGTGGGATCGCGTATTTT
CASSPSGGGIAYF
>NA|TRBD1|TRBJ2-7|TRBV4-2
TGTGCCAGCAGCCACGGGACAGGGTACTACGAGCAGTACTTC
CASSHGTGYYEQYF
>NA|TRBD2|TRBJ2-1|TRBV19
TGTGCCAGTCGAATGGGAGGGTCGCGGGCCGCTTTCAATGAGCAGTTCTTC
CASRMGGSRAAFNEQFF
>NA|NA|TRBJ2-1|TRBV4-1
TGCGCCAGCAGCCCAAGGAGGGCTCCGGGTCTAATGAGCTACAATGAGCAGTTCTTC
CASSPRRAPGLMSYNEQFF
>NA|NA|TRBJ1-2|TRBV2
TGTGCCAGCAGTGGCCCGACAGCAGCCGTTTATGGCTACACCTTC
CASSGPTAAVYGYTF
>NA|TRBD2|TRBJ2-3|TRBV5-1
TGCGCCAGCAGCTTGGAACTAGCGGGGAGAACAGATACGCAGTATTTT
CASSLELAGRTDTQYF
>NA|NA|TRBJ2-7|TRBV2
TGTGCCAGCAGGTCTGACAGAATCTCCTACGAGCAGTACTTC
CASRSDRISYEQYF
>NA|TRBD1|TRBJ2-3|TRBV11-1
TGTGCCAGCAGCTTAGCGGTGACAGGGGCCCCCCCCAGCACAGATACGCAGTATTTT
CASSLAVTGAPPSTDTQYF
>NA|NA|TRBJ2-3|TRBV28
TGTGCCAGCAGTTTACCGCTAGAGTCCCGCGATACGCAGTATTTT
CASSLPLESRDTQYF
>few|NA|TRBJ1-1|TRBV19
TGTGCCAGTAGTCAGACACTCCTCACTGAAGCTTTCTTT
CASSQTLLTEAFF